This TCR beta chain stems from a study of cytomegalovirus exposure and HLA in healthy donors. Germline V gene data show CDR1 as SGHDT and CDR2 as YYEEEE. V was pared by 6 bases and J by 5 bases, with 5 bases of the junction left unmatched. CDR3 length: 13 residues. Healthy bone marrow donors made up the donor group. 13 Jbeta primers and 60 Vbeta primers were used for the PCR. Per the original methods: Later work found 65 million to 100 million unique TCR beta chains, with about 10 million shared. This table comes from immunoSEQ multiplex PCR, and its TCRdb copy is limited to in-frame clones, with some not included. V and J calls and clone size are copied from that table; D and trimming were computed from the DNA. The sample lists 150,000 to 200,000 clones; around 82% were seen once. This clone was observed once.

Sequenced: PBMCs. This sequence was found in a male donor in good health and CMV-seronegative. The chain joins TRBV5-6 to TRBJ1-1; 9 bases agree with TRBD1. CDR3 amino acids: CASIGTGRTEAFF. In DNA, the CDR3 is TGTGCCAGCATCGGGACAGGGAGGACTGAAGCTTTCTTT.